Below, 12 T cell receptor beta chains from the same sample are listed, as sequenced in a study of cytomegalovirus exposure and HLA in healthy donors. Both 60 Vbeta primers and 13 Jbeta primers went into the PCR. Profiled with immunoSEQ multiplex PCR; TCRdb holds only in-frame clones, not every one. The sample includes 150,000 to 200,000 clones, just over 75% of them seen just once. The specimen was PBMCs. The receptors were sampled from a man aged 18 to 30 in good health and CMV-seronegative.

Regarding this clone: This CDR3 is also generated by other DNA sequences in the sample. The chain has TRBV10-3 and TRBJ1-5; D gene ambiguous. This CDR3 region has 15 residues. V gave up 2 bases and J gave up 4 bases, with 12 bases separating them. Germline V gene sequence: CDR1 ENHRY, CDR2 SYGVKD. CDR3 amino acids: CAISEDGLANQPQHF. CDR3 nucleotide sequence: TGTGCCATCAGTGAGGACGGCTTAGCAAATCAGCCCCAGCATTTT.

In its sample, this clone was seen once. The rearrangement joins TRBV5-1 to TRBJ2-5; weak D call: TRBD2 (6 bases). Germline V gene lookup returns CDR1 SGHRS and CDR2 YFSETQ. Trimming shortened V by 7 bases and J by 1 base, and 11 bases separated the two germline ends. This CDR3 has 13 amino acids. This CDR3 is CASWEVTQETQYF. CDR3 sequence (DNA): TGCGCCAGCTGGGAGGTTACCCAAGAGACCCAGTACTTC.

The J gene is TRBJ2-5, the V gene TRBV2; TRBD2 matches 11 bases. J lost 5 bases, V lost 1 base, and 0 bases had no gene match. Germline V lookup: CDR1 SNHLY, CDR2 FYNNEI. This CDR3 spans 14 amino acids. This CDR3 is CASSEGLAGETQYF. The CDR3 DNA reads as TGTGCCAGCAGTGAAGGACTAGCGGGGGAGACCCAGTACTTC.

The chain uses TRBV19 and TRBJ1-5; D gene uncertain. Germline V gene lookup returns CDR1 LNHDA and CDR2 SQIVND (reference sequence). This CDR3 has 13 residues. Trimming took off 1 base at V and 6 bases at J, with 7 bases between the two ends. The CDR3 nucleotides are TGTGCCAGTAGTATAGGAGGGTTTCAGCCCCAGCATTTT. This gives the protein CASSIGGFQPQHF.

This clone was counted between two and nine times. The V call is TRBV28, the J call TRBJ2-2; possibly TRBD2 for D (7 bases). CDR3 length equals 15 residues. V lost 2 bases to trimming and J lost 3 bases, with 10 bases between them. CDR1 is MDHEN and CDR2 is SYDVKM in the germline V gene. In nucleotides, the CDR3 is TGTGCCAGCAGTTTAGGGGGGGCCGACACCGGGGAGCTGTTTTTT. Protein: CASSLGGADTGELFF.

V usage is TRBV4-3 and J usage is TRBJ2-5; TRBD2 matches 7 bases. V was clipped by 1 base and J by 5 bases; unmatched bases: 10. The CDR3 spans 16 residues. Germline CDR1 LGHNA, CDR2 YSLEER. CDR3 DNA sequence: TGCGCCAGCAGCCAAGTACGGAGGGAGGGCCGGGAGACCCAGTACTTC. The encoded protein is CASSQVRREGRETQYF.

The chain has TRBV6-1 and TRBJ1-4, with TRBD1 matching 9 bases. CDR3 size: 15 residues. V was clipped by 6 bases and J by 8 bases; unmatched bases: 10. Germline values: CDR1 MNHNS, CDR2 SASEGT. The CDR3 DNA sequence: TGTGCCAGCAGGACACTACAGGGGGCGGACGAAAAACTGTTTTTT. Residues: CASRTLQGADEKLFF.

The table lists this clone with a few counts. The chain couples TRBV15 to TRBJ1-5; TRBD1 matches at 7 bases. V lost 0 bases, J lost 3 bases, and 5 bases stayed unmatched. Germline assignment: CDR1 LNHNV and CDR2 YYDKDF (reference sequence). The length of the CDR3 is 16 residues. CDR3 coding DNA: TGTGCCACCAGCAGAGATCAGGGGGTGAACAATCAGCCCCAGCATTTT. Translated: CATSRDQGVNNQPQHF. Combining the CDR3 with reference TRBV15 and TRBJ1-5 gives the whole variable domain DAMVIQNPRYQVTQFGKPVTLSCSQTLNHNVMYWYQQKSSQAPKLLFHYYDKDFNNEADTPDNFQSRRPNTSFCFLDIRSPGLGDTAMYLCATSRDQGVNNQPQHFGDGTRLSIL.

This chain links TRBV7-2 with TRBJ2-7, with 9 bases fitting TRBD2. CDR1 and CDR2 (germline): SGHTA, FQGNSA. This CDR3 is built from 15 residues. After removal of 3 bases from V and 2 bases from J, the junction contained 5 bases not matched to a gene. The chain's CDR3 is CASSLGLAEPYEQYF. In DNA form, the CDR3 reads TGTGCCAGCAGCTTGGGACTAGCAGAGCCCTACGAGCAGTACTTC.

This clone showed up just a few times. V usage is TRBV7-2 and J usage is TRBJ2-3, with a tentative D call TRBD2 (6 bases). The CDR3 has 15 residues. Germline V CDR1 and CDR2: SGHTA, FQGNSA. V was clipped by 5 bases and J by 2 bases, with 14 bases between them. CDR3 region: CASSRWGGNTDTQYF. CDR3 DNA: TGTGCCAGCAGCCGTTGGGGCGGGAACACAGATACGCAGTATTTT.

This chain joins TRBV9 and TRBJ2-3; possible D gene TRBD2, 6 bases. V lost 0 bases and J 3 bases, leaving 11 bases between the germline ends. Germline assignment: CDR1 SGDLS and CDR2 YYNGEE. The CDR3 has 15 residues. CDR3 region: CASSVDGRGTDTQYF. The CDR3 nucleotides are TGTGCCAGCAGCGTAGACGGGAGAGGGACAGATACGCAGTATTTT. The variable domain in full, with the rest retrieved from reference TRBV9 and TRBJ2-3, is DSGVTQTPKHLITATGQRVTLRCSPRSGDLSVYWYQQSLDQGLQFLIQYYNGEERAKGNILERFSAQQFPDLHSELNLSSLELGDSALYFCASSVDGRGTDTQYFGPGTRLTVL.

The chain has TRBV10-3 and TRBJ2-7; D not resolved. CDR3 length: 14 amino acids. In germline, CDR1 is ENHRY, CDR2 SYGVKD. V dropped 4 bases and J dropped 3 bases, with 13 bases sitting between them. CDR3 sequence: CAISATAVGYEQYF. Written as DNA, the CDR3 is TGTGCCATCAGTGCCACCGCCGTCGGCTACGAGCAGTACTTC.